The 7 T cell receptor beta chains given below trace back to one sample, sequenced in a study of blood T cell repertoires in COVID-19. Measured with immunoSEQ multiplex PCR; TCRdb has only the in-frame clones, and not every one. The data contain some 90,000 clones, roughly 87% of them singletons. The sequencing input was peripheral blood. The receptor set was obtained from a woman aged 55 to 70 with COVID-19, enrolled during active disease.

The chain recombines TRBV18 with TRBJ2-1; a possible D gene is TRBD2 (6 bases). Germline V gives CDR1 KGHSH, CDR2 LQKENI. Trimming left V 8 bases short and J 1 base short, with 12 bases between. CDR3 length: 14 residues. CDR3 nucleotide sequence: TGTGCCAGCCAGTTGGGAGGATCCTACAATGAGCAGTTCTTC. Translation gives CASQLGGSYNEQFF.

This chain connects TRBV5-1 to TRBJ1-2; 11 bases agree with TRBD1. Germline lookup yields CDR1 SGHRS and CDR2 YFSETQ. V dropped 4 bases and J dropped 4; count of bases not matched to a gene: 9. This CDR3 is built from 16 residues. The CDR3 loop is CASSPRTGGFAYGYTF. The CDR3 region has the DNA TGCGCCAGCAGCCCCCGGACAGGGGGCTTCGCCTATGGCTACACCTTC.

As for this clone: A read error may account for a junction end that differs from germline. The chain employs TRBV12-3 or TRBV12-4 and TRBJ1-4; weak D call: TRBD1 (6 bases). The CDR3 covers 13 residues. For the CDR3, the DNA is TGTGCCAGCAGTTTATTTCGGGGAGACAGGCCCATATTT. Protein sequence: CASSLFRGDRPIF.

This clone was seen just once. The CDR3 reads CASSPRTGSPTYEQYF. CDR3 sequence (DNA): TGTGCCAGCAGCCCCAGGACAGGGTCTCCCACCTACGAGCAGTACTTC. This chain uses TRBV7-2 with TRBJ2-7; 8 bases line up with TRBD1. The CDR3 covers 16 residues. The ends lost 5 bases at V and 2 bases at J; junction bases unmatched: 11. Germline CDR1 SGHTA, CDR2 FQGNSA.

V usage is TRBV6-4 and J usage is TRBJ1-2; 10 bases are a match to TRBD1. Germline V lookup: CDR1 MRHNA, CDR2 SNTAGT. The CDR3 is 16 residues long. Germline trimming cut 6 bases from V and 4 bases from J; bases unmatched to any gene: 11. Here the CDR3 reads CASRGQGQGEGYGYTF. The CDR3 nucleotides read TGTGCCAGCAGAGGTCAAGGACAGGGGGAAGGCTATGGCTACACCTTC.

CDR3 region: CASSPPGTSRDIQYF. CDR3 in DNA: TGTGCCAGCAGCCCTCCCGGGACTAGCAGGGACATTCAGTACTTC. This sequence joins TRBV5-8 and TRBJ2-4; 9 positions agree with TRBD2. CDR1 is SGHTS, CDR2 YDEGEE, per germline. The CDR3 loop spans 15 amino acids. Trimming cost V 4 bases and J 8 bases; bases outside gene matches: 10.

V and J are TRBV27 and TRBJ2-5, with a weak D call TRBD2 (5 bases). V was shortened by 3 bases and J by 1 base, with 6 bases between the two germline ends. The CDR3 length is 13 residues. Per germline, CDR1 MNHEY and CDR2 SMNVEV (reference sequence). In nucleotides, the CDR3 is TGTGCCAGCAGTTTCCGGGGCCAAGAGACCCAGTACTTC. Translated, it gives CASSFRGQETQYF.